Listed below are T cell receptor beta chains from one sample, sequenced in a study of OX40 agonist ivuxolimab in advanced cancers. Profiled with immunoSEQ multiplex PCR; TCRdb holds only in-frame clones, not every one. Of about 69,000 clones in the sample, nearly 90% are singletons; the top ten hold about 10%. The source material was CD4+ or CD8+ T cells sorted from blood, sampled in a trial of the OX40 agonist ivuxolimab. These receptors were taken from an adult with an advanced solid tumor such as melanoma, head and neck, liver or kidney cancer. Each CDR3 is given with its conserved first and last residue. A D gene is named only where the DNA matches it firmly. Size tells how often a clone was seen (once, few, many) or the class of an expanded clone, and some rows leave it out.

size	J	D	V	length	DNA	CDR3
.	TRBJ1-1	.	TRBV6-5	15	TGTGCCAGCAGTTACGACCAACCCGGGAACACTGAAGCTTTCTTT	CASSYDQPGNTEAFF
few	TRBJ1-5	.	TRBV6-1	14	TGTGCCAGCAGCGCTGACAGAGGCAATCAGCCCCAGCATTTT	CASSADRGNQPQHF
.	TRBJ1-3	.	TRBV11-2	12	TGTGCCAGCAGCCAATCTGGAAACACCATATATTTT	CASSQSGNTIYF
.	TRBJ1-4	TRBD1	TRBV11-2	15	TGTGCCAGCAGCTTCTACAGGGGGGATGGTGAAAAACTGTTTTTT	CASSFYRGDGEKLFF
.	TRBJ2-6	.	TRBV19	15	TGTGCCAGTTCAAGTTGGGGGGCTGGGGCCAACGTCCTGACTTTC	CASSSWGAGANVLTF
.	TRBJ2-3	.	TRBV5-1	13	TGCGCCAGCAGCTTGGACGCTTTAGATACGCAGTATTTT	CASSLDALDTQYF
once	TRBJ1-1	TRBD1	TRBV2	12	TGTGCCAGCAGCGTATACAGGGGTGAAGCTTTCTTT	CASSVYRGEAFF
.	TRBJ2-1	.	TRBV7-9	12	TGTGCCAGCAGCTTAAACTACAATGAGCAGTTCTTC	CASSLNYNEQFF
.	TRBJ2-7	TRBD2	TRBV29-1	16	TGCAGCGCTCGGGGGGAGGGTGTAAGAGGGGTTGACGAGCAGTACTTC	CSARGEGVRGVDEQYF
few	TRBJ1-5	.	TRBV28	15	TGTGCCAGCAGCCTCGTTGGTACAGGGAAGCAGCCCCAGCATTTT	CASSLVGTGKQPQHF
.	TRBJ2-1	.	TRBV28	16	TGTGCCAGCAGTTCCTCTCGGTTCTATACGATCAATGAGCAGTTCTTC	CASSSSRFYTINEQFF
.	TRBJ1-2	.	TRBV6-5	13	TGTGCCAGCAGTTACGGTCCAGGACGAGGCTACACCTTC	CASSYGPGRGYTF
.	TRBJ2-7	TRBD1	TRBV5-1	14	TGCGCCAGCAGCTTCCTCGGACAGGGGCCTTGGCAGTACTTC	CASSFLGQGPWQYF
once	TRBJ2-7	TRBD2	TRBV2	15	TGTGCCAGCAGTGAAGCGGGGAGGGCTCCCTACGAGCAGTACTTC	CASSEAGRAPYEQYF
.	TRBJ2-1	TRBD2	TRBV25-1	13	TGTGCCAGCACTCTAGCCGGGGGGAATGAGCAGTTCTTC	CASTLAGGNEQFF
.	TRBJ2-1	TRBD2	TRBV5-4	17	TGTGCCAGCAGCTGGGGGACTAGCGCTCAGCACTACAATGAGCAGTTCTTC	CASSWGTSAQHYNEQFF
.	TRBJ1-3	.	TRBV7-9	16	TGTGCCAGCAGCAGCACAGGGAGGTTGACTGGAAACACCATATATTTT	CASSSTGRLTGNTIYF
.	TRBJ2-5	TRBD2	TRBV7-2	15	TGTGCCAGCAGCTACACTAGCGGGCCCCAAGAGACCCAGTACTTC	CASSYTSGPQETQYF
.	TRBJ2-5	.	TRBV9	14	TGTGCCAGCAGCGTAAACCCACTAATGGAGACCCAGTACTTC	CASSVNPLMETQYF
.	TRBJ2-3	TRBD2	TRBV11-2	18	TGTGCCAGCAGCCAAGAAGCGGGAGGGAATAAAGCCACAGATACGCAGTATTTT	CASSQEAGGNKATDTQYF
.	TRBJ2-5	.	TRBV29-1	14	TGCAGCGTTCGTCGAAGAGGGACGCAAGAGACCCAGTACTTC	CSVRRRGTQETQYF
.	TRBJ1-1	.	TRBV11-3	13	TGTGCCAGCAGCCCCGCCTTCGGCACTGAAGCTTTCTTT	CASSPAFGTEAFF
.	TRBJ2-3	TRBD2	TRBV30	14	TGTGCCTGGAGGGCTAGCGGGAGGGTAGATACGCAGTATTTT	CAWRASGRVDTQYF
.	TRBJ2-1	TRBD1	TRBV7-9	15	TGTGCCAGCAGCACAAGCGGACAGGGGCTCAATGAGCAGTTCTTC	CASSTSGQGLNEQFF
.	TRBJ1-5	.	TRBV27	15	TGTGCCAGCAGTCAGAGACAGTCCAGCAATCAGCCCCAGCATTTT	CASSQRQSSNQPQHF
.	TRBJ2-1	TRBD2	TRBV29-1	14	TGCAGCGTTGCGACTAGCGGGAGGGTCGGTGAGCAGTTCTTC	CSVATSGRVGEQFF
.	TRBJ2-7	.	TRBV20-1	11	TGCAGTGCTAGACCTGGCAACGAGCAGTACTTC	CSARPGNEQYF
.	TRBJ2-7	TRBD2	TRBV7-2	14	TGTGCCAGCAGCGCTCTAGCGGGAGCTGGCGAGCAGTACTTC	CASSALAGAGEQYF
.	TRBJ2-1	.	TRBV12-5	20	TGTGCTAGTGGTTTGATACGAGGACACTGGGAGCCGAGCTCCTACAATGAGCAGTTCTTC	CASGLIRGHWEPSSYNEQFF
.	TRBJ1-4	.	TRBV19	14	TGTGCCAGTAGTTCCCCCAGGGGTGGCGAAAAACTGTTTTTT	CASSSPRGGEKLFF
.	TRBJ2-7	.	TRBV7-2	12	TGTGCCAGCAGCTTAGGGGCCTACGAGCAGTACTTC	CASSLGAYEQYF
.	TRBJ2-5	.	TRBV6-5	12	TGTGCCAGCCGAGGGAAGGCAGAGACCCAGTACTTC	CASRGKAETQYF
.	TRBJ2-7	TRBD1	TRBV6-5	14	TGTGCCAGCAGAAAGACCGGGACAGGGGATAAGCAGTACTTC	CASRKTGTGDKQYF
.	TRBJ2-3	TRBD2	TRBV4-3	16	TGCGCCAGCAGCCAACAGCTAGCGGGAGGGCAAGATACGCAGTATTTT	CASSQQLAGGQDTQYF
.	TRBJ2-2	.	TRBV11-3	15	TGTGCCGTCGCCGGTGACGGGAAGGGGTCCGGGGAGCTGTTTTTT	CAVAGDGKGSGELFF
.	TRBJ1-1	TRBD1	TRBV25-1	14	TGTGCCAGCAGTGCGCAGGGGGCCCGGCCTGAAGCTTTCTTT	CASSAQGARPEAFF
.	TRBJ1-1	TRBD1	TRBV7-8	14	TGTGCCAGCAGCATAAGACAGGGAAGTACTGAAGCTTTCTTT	CASSIRQGSTEAFF
.	TRBJ1-2	.	TRBV5-5	13	TGTGCCAGCAGCTTGGGGTCTAACTATGGCTACACCTTC	CASSLGSNYGYTF
.	TRBJ1-1	.	TRBV7-2	16	TGTGCCAGCAGCTTAGCGCCTCGTGGGGGGCACACTGAAGCTTTCTTT	CASSLAPRGGHTEAFF
.	TRBJ1-4	.	TRBV27	14	TGTGCCAGCAGCGGGGGGGGCGCAGCGGAAAAACTGTTTTTT	CASSGGGAAEKLFF
.	TRBJ2-3	TRBD2	TRBV29-1	14	TGCAGCGTTGTCATCCTAGCGGCCACAGATACGCAGTATTTT	CSVVILAATDTQYF
.	TRBJ2-7	.	TRBV5-1	13	TGCGCCAGCAGCCCGGCCGAGGGGTACGAGCAGTACTTC	CASSPAEGYEQYF
few	TRBJ1-2	.	TRBV6-1	11	TGTGCCAGCAGCCTTAACTATGGCTACACCTTC	CASSLNYGYTF
.	TRBJ2-7	TRBD1	TRBV27	15	TGTGCCAGCAGTCAACCCGACAGGGTAGTTTACGAGCAGTACTTC	CASSQPDRVVYEQYF
.	TRBJ2-2	.	TRBV21-1	15	TGTGCCAGCAGCATTAGGTATTGGAACACCGGGGAGCTGTTTTTT	CASSIRYWNTGELFF
.	TRBJ1-3	.	TRBV23-1	15	TGCGCCAGCAGTCCCCCGGAGGGGCACGGAAACACCATATATTTT	CASSPPEGHGNTIYF
.	TRBJ2-3	TRBD2	TRBV7-3	15	TGTGCCAGCAGCAAGACTAGCGGGAGATCAGATACGCAGTATTTT	CASSKTSGRSDTQYF
.	TRBJ1-4	.	TRBV18	16	TGTGCCAGCTCACCACCCACAGAAGCCAGATACGAAAAACTGTTTTTT	CASSPPTEARYEKLFF